The next 2 T cell receptor beta chains were all read from a single sample in a study of shared clonotypes between healthy human individuals. Naive CD8 cells lacked CD45RO and underwent positive selection for CCR7, leaving out terminally differentiated effector memory CD45RA+ cells. Here immunoSEQ multiplex PCR was the method, and the copy in TCRdb shows in-frame clones only, minus some. The sample includes 800,000 to 950,000 clones, about 96% of them seen just once. Specimen: naive CD8+ T cells sorted from blood. All receptors come from a man between 25 and 39 years old in good health.

V usage is TRBV7-9 and J usage is TRBJ2-1; possibly TRBD2 for D (6 bases). The germline gives CDR1 SEHNR, CDR2 FQNEAQ (reference sequence). The ends were cut back, 4 bases at V and 6 bases at J, with 16 bases in the middle. The CDR3 is 15 residues long. The CDR3 protein is CASSWDFQAINEQFF. The CDR3 DNA is TGTGCCAGCAGCTGGGACTTCCAGGCTATCAATGAGCAGTTCTTC.

CDR3 in amino acids: CASSVAGHTEAFF. The CDR3 region has the DNA TGTGCCAGCAGCGTAGCTGGGCACACTGAAGCTTTCTTT. This sequence joins TRBV9 and TRBJ1-1, with unresolved D. V was pared by 0 bases and J by 3 bases, with 6 bases between. This CDR3 comprises 13 residues. Germline values: CDR1 SGDLS, CDR2 YYNGEE.